This TCR beta chain was recorded in a study of CD8 T cells in ankylosing spondylitis. Study observations and caveats: Matched ankylosing spondylitis synovial fluid reportedly contained a significantly enriched population of disease-linked clones.

The CDR3 has 16 residues. The trim removed 5 bases at V and 8 bases at J, leaving 10 bases unmatched. The V gene's germline CDR1 is DFQATT and CDR2 SNEGSKA (reference sequence). Only a few counts were recorded for this clonotype. Its specificity is not known. Using quantitative 5'-RACE with molecular barcodes, the authors made TCR beta libraries. TCRdb reprocessed the 5' RACE reads via MiXCR and lists one record per CDR3 protein. The sample records some 350,000 distinct CDR3 sequences, roughly 14% being singletons. V gene TRBV20-1 combines with J gene TRBJ2-1; 15 bases fit TRBD2. Sequencing used blood, either unsorted or a sorted T cell fraction (not recorded which). The clonotype originates from a male donor with ankylosing spondylitis or in good health (not recorded which). The CDR3 region has the DNA TGCAGTGCTCACCGGACTAGCGGGAGGGCCTTGGATGAGCAGTTCTTC. This encodes CSAHRTSGRALDEQFF.